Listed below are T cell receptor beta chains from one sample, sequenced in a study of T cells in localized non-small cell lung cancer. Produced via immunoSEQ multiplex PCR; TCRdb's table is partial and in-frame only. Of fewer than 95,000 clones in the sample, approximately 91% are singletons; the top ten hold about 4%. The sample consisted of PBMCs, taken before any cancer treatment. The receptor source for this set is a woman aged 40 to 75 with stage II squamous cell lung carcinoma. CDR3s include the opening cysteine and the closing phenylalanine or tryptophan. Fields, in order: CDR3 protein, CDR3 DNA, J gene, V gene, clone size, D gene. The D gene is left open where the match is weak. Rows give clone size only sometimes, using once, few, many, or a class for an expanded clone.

CAWRASGRGGEQFF	TGTGCCTGGAGGGCTAGCGGGAGGGGTGGTGAGCAGTTCTTC	TRBJ2-1	TRBV30	.	TRBD2
CASSSSGGREGYTF	TGTGCCAGCAGCTCCTCGGGGGGGCGCGAGGGCTACACCTTC	TRBJ1-2	TRBV7-9	.	.
CASSMGGRDRDYEQYF	TGTGCCAGCAGCATGGGGGGGCGGGACAGGGACTACGAGCAGTACTTC	TRBJ2-7	TRBV5-8	.	TRBD1
CASSPGWGVGQPQHF	TGCGCCAGTTCCCCTGGATGGGGCGTCGGTCAGCCCCAGCATTTT	TRBJ1-5	TRBV5-1	.	.
CASSGGFNYGYTF	TGTGCCAGCAGCGGAGGGTTTAACTATGGCTACACCTTC	TRBJ1-2	TRBV5-6	.	.
CASTLPNNEQFF	TGTGCCAGCACCCTACCCAACAATGAGCAGTTCTTC	TRBJ2-1	TRBV7-9	.	.
CSARAGYTF	TGCAGTGCTAGAGCTGGCTACACCTTC	TRBJ1-2	TRBV20-1	.	.
CASSPGTSGRTQYF	TGTGCCAGCAGTCCCGGGACTAGCGGGAGAACCCAGTACTTC	TRBJ2-5	TRBV27	.	TRBD2
CASSLSSASYEQYF	TGTGCCAGCAGTTTATCGAGCGCTTCCTACGAGCAGTACTTC	TRBJ2-7	TRBV27	.	.
CASSIPRLGQETQYF	TGTGCCAGCAGCATACCGCGACTAGGTCAAGAGACCCAGTACTTC	TRBJ2-5	TRBV5-6	.	.
CSVEGGRGGPQHF	TGCAGCGTTGAAGGGGGTCGGGGGGGGCCCCAGCATTTT	TRBJ1-5	TRBV29-1	.	.
CASSPPGLVYGYTF	TGTGCCAGCAGCCCGCCAGGTCTTGTCTATGGCTACACCTTC	TRBJ1-2	TRBV7-9	.	.
CASSPGTSGSNEQFF	TGTGCCAGCAGTCCCGGGACTAGCGGGAGTAATGAGCAGTTCTTC	TRBJ2-1	TRBV13	.	TRBD2
CASSFSGGLNTEAFF	TGCGCCAGCAGCTTCTCCGGGGGGCTGAACACTGAAGCTTTCTTT	TRBJ1-1	TRBV5-1	.	.
CASSPRDSSNYGYTF	TGTGCCAGCAGCCCCCGGGACAGCTCTAACTATGGCTACACCTTC	TRBJ1-2	TRBV9	.	TRBD1
CASSESAPGQTGGNQPQHF	TGTGCCAGCAGTGAATCCGCTCCCGGACAGACAGGGGGCAATCAGCCCCAGCATTTT	TRBJ1-5	TRBV6-1	.	TRBD1
CASSVANDQPQHF	TGTGCCAGCAGCGTCGCGAACGATCAGCCCCAGCATTTT	TRBJ1-5	TRBV9	.	.
CASSLDPGRNEQFF	TGTGCCAGCAGCTTAGACCCAGGACGGAATGAGCAGTTCTTC	TRBJ2-1	TRBV11-3	.	.
CASTVQGNGELFF	TGTGCCAGTACCGTACAGGGGAACGGGGAGCTGTTTTTT	TRBJ2-2	TRBV19	.	TRBD1
CATQDRGRLSSYNSPLHF	TGTGCCACACAGGACAGGGGCAGACTTAGCTCCTATAATTCACCCCTCCACTTT	TRBJ1-6	TRBV28	.	TRBD1
CASGALPSATLAKNIQYF	TGTGCCAGTGGGGCCCTCCCGTCGGCGACTTTAGCCAAAAACATTCAGTACTTC	TRBJ2-4	TRBV19	.	.
CASSRRTGETQYF	TGTGCCAGCAGCCGCCGGACGGGGGAGACCCAGTACTTC	TRBJ2-5	TRBV7-7	.	.
CAWSVGLAVTDTQYF	TGTGCCTGGAGTGTTGGGCTAGCGGTGACAGATACGCAGTATTTT	TRBJ2-3	TRBV30	.	TRBD2
CASSPEGQGGNQPQHF	TGTGCCAGCAGCCCCGAGGGACAGGGGGGCAATCAGCCCCAGCATTTT	TRBJ1-5	TRBV11-2	.	TRBD1
CASSSQGRATEAFF	TGTGCCAGCAGTTCCCAGGGGAGGGCCACTGAAGCTTTCTTT	TRBJ1-1	TRBV6-6	.	.
CASSPAGASYEQYF	TGTGCCAGCAGCCCCGCCGGGGCTTCCTACGAGCAGTACTTC	TRBJ2-7	TRBV7-8	once	.
CATLRDPGGSPLHF	TGTGCCACTCTCCGGGACCCTGGAGGATCACCCCTCCACTTT	TRBJ1-6	TRBV6-6	once	.
CASSSPFSGGSYNEQFF	TGTGCCAGCAGCTCCCCCTTTTCTGGGGGCTCCTACAATGAGCAGTTCTTC	TRBJ2-1	TRBV5-4	.	.
CASTSLALSNQPQHF	TGTGCCAGTACCTCCCTCGCCCTTAGCAATCAGCCCCAGCATTTT	TRBJ1-5	TRBV19	.	.
CAISESRGPSEDAFF	TGTGCCATCAGTGAGTCCAGAGGGCCAAGTGAGGACGCTTTCTTT	TRBJ1-1	TRBV10-3	.	.
CASSSVARGTEAFF	TGTGCCAGCAGCTCCGTGGCCCGGGGCACTGAAGCTTTCTTT	TRBJ1-1	TRBV11-2	once	.
CATSADGTGVYEQYF	TGTGCCACCAGCGCCGACGGGACAGGGGTTTACGAGCAGTACTTC	TRBJ2-7	TRBV15	.	TRBD1
CASSPLRHRELFF	TGTGCCAGCAGCCCCCTACGCCACAGGGAGCTGTTTTTT	TRBJ2-2	TRBV14	.	.
CASRSPDLRGNEQFF	TGTGCCAGCAGATCACCCGATCTCAGGGGGAATGAGCAGTTCTTC	TRBJ2-1	TRBV27	once	TRBD1
CAIRGQKNTIYF	TGTGCCATCAGGGGACAGAAAAACACCATATATTTT	TRBJ1-3	TRBV6-5	.	TRBD1
CASSQERSLAGELFF	TGCGCCAGCAGCCAGGAAAGGTCCTTAGCCGGGGAGCTGTTTTTT	TRBJ2-2	TRBV5-1	.	.
CASSTERTSGSKDTQYF	TGTGCCAGCAGCACAGAGCGGACTAGCGGGAGTAAAGATACGCAGTATTTT	TRBJ2-3	TRBV5-4	.	TRBD2
CASGTGSTDTQYF	TGCGCCAGTGGGACAGGGAGCACAGATACGCAGTATTTT	TRBJ2-3	TRBV10-2	.	TRBD1
CASYPAHLGQPQHF	TGTGCCAGCTACCCGGCCCACTTGGGACAGCCCCAGCATTTT	TRBJ1-5	TRBV28	.	.
CASSYLGGGRYEQYF	TGTGCCAGCAGTTACCTGGGGGGAGGGAGGTACGAGCAGTACTTC	TRBJ2-7	TRBV6-5	once	TRBD2
CASSLSDQGEQYF	TGTGCCAGCAGCTTATCCGATCAGGGCGAGCAGTACTTC	TRBJ2-7	TRBV7-9	.	.
CATSRGVGQPQHF	TGTGCCACCAGCAGAGGCGTGGGTCAGCCCCAGCATTTT	TRBJ1-5	TRBV15	.	.
CASSPDWNQPQHF	TGCGCCAGCAGCCCGGACTGGAATCAGCCCCAGCATTTT	TRBJ1-5	TRBV5-1	once	.
CAISERGGFSTDTQYF	TGTGCCATCAGTGAGAGGGGTGGCTTCAGCACAGATACGCAGTATTTT	TRBJ2-3	TRBV10-3	few	.
CASSHRLAGMGSDTQYF	TGTGCCAGCAGCCATCGACTAGCGGGGATGGGGTCGGATACGCAGTATTTT	TRBJ2-3	TRBV4-2	.	TRBD2